The 23 T cell receptor beta chains given below trace back to one sample, sequenced in a study of blood T cell repertoires in COVID-19. Sequencing was performed with immunoSEQ multiplex PCR; in TCRdb, only in-frame clones are kept and a portion is missing. The table records 110,000 to 150,000 clones, around four fifths of them present only once. The sequencing sample was made of PBMCs or T cells enriched from blood (not recorded which). The receptors were gathered from a woman between 40 and 55 years old who had recovered from COVID-19.

The rearrangement uses TRBV24-1 and TRBJ2-3; TRBD2 agrees at 10 bases. The CDR3 covers 14 residues. Germline values: CDR1 KGHDR, CDR2 SFDVKD. Losses at the gene ends were 7 bases for V and 4 bases for J; bases not matched to a gene: 4. CDR3 sequence reads: CATSPSGGADTQYF. CDR3 nucleotide sequence: TGTGCCACCAGCCCTAGCGGGGGTGCAGATACGCAGTATTTT.

This clone was observed a single time. This CDR3 reads CASSSRTSGSTDTQYF. The CDR3, as DNA: TGCGCCAGCAGCTCCCGGACTAGCGGTAGCACAGATACGCAGTATTTT. This sequence joins TRBV5-1 and TRBJ2-3; TRBD2 agrees at 10 bases. Germline CDR1 is SGHRS and CDR2 is YFSETQ. The CDR3 runs to 16 residues. J gave up 0 bases and V 3 bases, and 4 bases lay outside the gene matches.

The rearrangement links TRBV19 to TRBJ2-7; no firm D call. This CDR3 spans 14 amino acids. Trimming left V 5 bases short and J 1 base short, with 12 bases between. CDR1 and CDR2 (germline): LNHDA, SQIVND (reference sequence). The chain's CDR3 is CASSPSVLSYEQYF. In DNA form, the CDR3 reads TGTGCCAGTAGTCCGAGTGTACTTTCCTACGAGCAGTACTTC.

This sequence joins TRBV29-1 and TRBJ2-1; 13 bases agree with TRBD2. This CDR3 is 16 amino acids long. The germline V gene encodes CDR1 SQVTM and CDR2 ANQGSEA. The J segment lost 8 bases and the V segment lost 3 bases, leaving 10 bases of the junction unmatched. The CDR3 here is CSVEPTSGRTGDEQFF. CDR3 bases: TGCAGCGTTGAGCCGACTAGCGGGAGGACGGGGGATGAGCAGTTCTTC.

This clone has a handful of counts. V is TRBV29-1 and J is TRBJ1-4; 7 bases are shared with TRBD1. The CDR3 extends over 14 amino acids. The germline V gene encodes CDR1 SQVTM and CDR2 ANQGSEA. Trimming cost V 3 bases and J 6 bases; bases outside gene matches: 7. CDR3 bases: TGCAGCGTTGATGCGACAGGGTCCGATGAAAAACTGTTTTTT. Translation gives CSVDATGSDEKLFF.

The chain couples TRBV28 to TRBJ1-6; a possible D gene is TRBD1 (5 bases). The germline V and J ends were trimmed by 3 bases and 7 bases, with 10 bases remaining between them. The CDR3 is 14 amino acids. Germline-derived CDR1 and CDR2 are MDHEN and SYDVKM. The CDR3: CASSLVAGNSPLHF. The CDR3 nucleotides are TGTGCCAGCAGTTTGGTCGCAGGGAATTCACCCCTCCACTTT.

The rearrangement joins TRBV19 to TRBJ1-5; 7 bases agree with TRBD1. From germline, CDR1 is LNHDA and CDR2 SQIVND (reference sequence). V shed 5 bases and J 4 bases; nucleotides not matched to a gene: 11. This CDR3 is 16 amino acids long. The DNA for the CDR3 is TGTGCCAGTAGTGGCAGGGGGAATAGAAGGAATCAGCCCCAGCATTTT. It encodes CASSGRGNRRNQPQHF.

This chain joins TRBV29-1 and TRBJ2-5; TRBD1 agrees at 10 bases. Germline trimming cut 6 bases from V and 6 bases from J; bases unmatched to any gene: 7. Per germline, CDR1 SQVTM and CDR2 ANQGSEA. The CDR3 runs to 13 residues. The CDR3 loop reads CSVPGQGGQTQYF. DNA of the CDR3: TGCAGCGTCCCCGGACAGGGGGGGCAGACCCAGTACTTC.

The chain recombines TRBV24-1 with TRBJ2-7; possible D gene TRBD1, 6 bases. The CDR3 length is 15 residues. V lost 4 bases to trimming and J lost 2 bases, with 14 bases between them. The V gene's germline CDR1 is KGHDR and CDR2 SFDVKD. In DNA form, the CDR3 reads TGTGCCACCAGTGAATCAGGGGTAGGCCCCTACGAGCAGTACTTC. Amino acid sequence: CATSESGVGPYEQYF.

The genes are TRBV19 and TRBJ1-1; D call uncertain. Between the trimmed V and J ends, which lost 9 bases and 2 bases, there was a span of 13 bases. The germline V gene encodes CDR1 LNHDA and CDR2 SQIVND (reference sequence). The CDR3 runs to 13 residues. CDR3 coding DNA: TGTGCCAGCAAAGCTGACACTAACACTGAAGCTTTCTTT. Protein product: CASKADTNTEAFF.

This chain links TRBV4-1 with TRBJ2-1; possible D gene TRBD2, 5 bases. This CDR3 comprises 15 residues. Trimming removed 4 bases from V and 2 bases from J, with 12 bases in between. Per the germline V gene, CDR1 is MGHRA and CDR2 is YSYEKL. CDR3 sequence: CASSPTSTAYNEQFF. The CDR3, as DNA: TGCGCCAGCAGCCCCACTAGTACTGCCTACAATGAGCAGTTCTTC.

The genes are TRBV7-9 and TRBJ2-2, with 10 bases identical to TRBD1. Trimming at V came to 5 bases and at J to 4 bases, leaving 13 bases not matched to a gene. This CDR3 region has 18 residues. The germline CDR1 and CDR2 sequences are SEHNR and FQNEAQ (reference sequence). For the CDR3, the DNA is TGTGCCAGCAGCGATACCGGGACAGGGGCAATATTCACCGGGGAGCTGTTTTTT. Protein product: CASSDTGTGAIFTGELFF. The whole variable domain, remainder taken from reference TRBV7-9 and TRBJ2-2, is DTGVSQNPRHKITKRGQNVTFRCDPISEHNRLYWYRQTLGQGPEFLTYFQNEAQLEKSRLLSDRFSAERPKGSFSTLEIQRTEQGDSAMYLCASSDTGTGAIFTGELFFGEGSRLTVL.

The chain links TRBV7-3 to TRBJ1-1; D possibly corresponds to TRBD1 (6 bases). Germline V CDR1 and CDR2: SGHTA, FQGTGA. The CDR3 spans 13 residues. Trimming removed 2 bases from V and 8 bases from J, with 12 bases in between. Here the CDR3 reads CASSLFKGTEAFF. The CDR3, as DNA: TGTGCCAGCAGCTTATTCAAGGGGACAGAAGCTTTCTTT.

In this sample, this clone turned up once. This rearrangement joins TRBV9 to TRBJ2-5, with 8 bases that match TRBD2. This CDR3 region has 15 residues. V trimming: 0 bases; J trimming: 4 bases; junction bases outside the gene matches: 5. The V gene's germline CDR1 is SGDLS and CDR2 YYNGEE. CDR3: CASSVDPLAGETQYF. The CDR3 DNA reads TGTGCCAGCAGCGTAGATCCCCTAGCGGGAGAGACCCAGTACTTC. The full variable domain, its missing parts supplied by reference TRBV9 and TRBJ2-5, is DSGVTQTPKHLITATGQRVTLRCSPRSGDLSVYWYQQSLDQGLQFLIQYYNGEERAKGNILERFSAQQFPDLHSELNLSSLELGDSALYFCASSVDPLAGETQYFGPGTRLLVL.

In its sample, this clone was seen a few times. The rearrangement links TRBV7-2 to TRBJ2-4; 13 nucleotides line up with TRBD2. Germline assignment: CDR1 SGHTA and CDR2 FQGNSA. The CDR3 runs 13 residues. J gave up 12 bases and V 4 bases, and 3 bases lay outside the gene matches. CDR3 nucleotides: TGTGCCAGCAGCTCCGGACTAGCGGGAGATCAGTACTTC. Protein: CASSSGLAGDQYF.

The chain has TRBV5-1 and TRBJ2-2, with a tentative D call TRBD2 (6 bases). The V gene's germline CDR1 is SGHRS and CDR2 YFSETQ. There are 15 residues in the CDR3. The V gene lost 1 base and the J gene lost 6 bases, with 13 bases spanning the gap. This chain's CDR3 is CASSLFTGGAGELFF. The CDR3, as DNA: TGCGCCAGCAGCTTGTTCACCGGAGGGGCCGGGGAGCTGTTTTTT.

The CDR3 coding sequence is TGTGCCAGCTCGACCACGACAGCGTCAAATCAGCCCCAGCATTTT. Translation gives CASSTTTASNQPQHF. The gene calls are TRBV18 and TRBJ1-5, with D maybe TRBD1 (5 bases). Germline-derived CDR1 and CDR2 are KGHSH and LQKENI. V was cut by 6 bases and J by 4 bases, with 16 bases left in between. The CDR3 is 15 residues long.

The chain recombines TRBV19 with TRBJ2-1; D is unresolved. CDR3 size: 13 residues. Trimming took 5 bases from V and 8 from J, leaving 13 bases between them. From germline, CDR1 is LNHDA and CDR2 SQIVND (reference sequence). The CDR3 DNA sequence: TGTGCCAGTAGTCAACTAAACGGCGATGAGCAGTTCTTC. Its protein product is CASSQLNGDEQFF.

This chain links TRBV18 with TRBJ2-7, with D maybe TRBD2 (5 bases). V lost 2 bases and J lost 6, with 11 bases in between. Germline V gene data show CDR1 as KGHSH and CDR2 as LQKENI. The CDR3 loop spans 13 amino acids. CDR3 residues: CASSPSPGIEQYF. In DNA form, the CDR3 reads TGTGCCAGCTCACCATCACCGGGGATCGAGCAGTACTTC.

In this sample, this clone turned up once. The chain carries TRBV2 and TRBJ1-1; D not certain. The CDR3 sequence is 12 residues long. Germline V CDR1 and CDR2: SNHLY, FYNNEI. Trimming shortened V by 6 bases and J by 8 bases, and 13 bases separated the two germline ends. CDR3 DNA sequence: TGTGCCAGCAGCGATCGGGGAGAGGAAGCTTTCTTT. It specifies CASSDRGEEAFF.

The chain employs TRBV2 and TRBJ1-5, with D possibly being TRBD1 (5 bases). V was cut by 4 bases and J by 4 bases, with 11 bases left in between. CDR3 length: 14 residues. Germline CDR1 reads SNHLY; CDR2 reads FYNNEI. CDR3 DNA: TGTGCCAGCAGTGCAAACAGGAATAATCAGCCCCAGCATTTT. This translates into CASSANRNNQPQHF.

V gene TRBV7-3 combines with J gene TRBJ1-1, with D possibly being TRBD1 (5 bases). The CDR3 sequence is 16 residues long. Germline V gene sequence: CDR1 SGHTA, CDR2 FQGTGA. The V end lost 1 base, the J end lost 1 base, and 13 bases lay between the germline ends. The CDR3 spells CASSLKGPGGNTEAFF. The CDR3 DNA sequence: TGTGCCAGCAGCTTAAAGGGGCCCGGGGGGAACACTGAAGCTTTCTTT.

This sequence joins TRBV7-8 and TRBJ2-7, with TRBD2 as a possible D gene (6 bases). CDR1 SGHVS and CDR2 FQNEAQ come from the germline V gene. Trimming cost V 5 bases and J 3 bases, with 8 bases left between them. The CDR3 covers 12 residues. DNA for the CDR3: TGTGCCAGCAGCCCCGGGGGCTACGAGCAGTACTTC. Translated, it gives CASSPGGYEQYF.